What follows are 15 T cell receptor beta chains derived from one specimen sequenced in a study of identical twins' blood T cells. TCRdb itself ran the 5' RACE reads through MiXCR, one entry per CDR3 protein. The sample holds 300,000 to 450,000 distinct CDR3 sequences, roughly 30% seen once. The sample consisted of PBMCs. These receptors were obtained from a woman aged 18 to 50 in good health.

V gene TRBV30 combines with J gene TRBJ2-1; D gene uncertain. The germline V gene has CDR1 GTSNPN and CDR2 SVGIG (reference sequence). The CDR3 loop spans 12 amino acids. The germline V and J ends were trimmed by 3 bases and 0 bases, with 3 bases remaining between them. The CDR3 region is CAWRISYNEQFF. DNA for the CDR3: TGTGCCTGGAGGATCTCCTACAATGAGCAGTTCTTC.

This clonotype was seen only a few times. The chain joins TRBV29-1 to TRBJ2-1; possibly TRBD1 for D (6 bases). Germline loops: CDR1 SQVTM, CDR2 ANQGSEA. CDR3 size: 11 residues. With 7 bases removed from V and 9 bases from J, the gap between germline ends came to 13 bases. The CDR3 spells CSATTGFEQFF. As DNA, the CDR3 is TGCAGCGCCACAACAGGGTTTGAGCAGTTCTTC.

This clonotype was recorded only once. The chain links TRBV6-1 to TRBJ1-2; TRBD1 might be the D (6 bases). The length of the CDR3 is 12 residues. Trimming took off 7 bases at V and 8 bases at J, with 14 bases between the two ends. Germline V CDR1 and CDR2: MNHNS, SASEGT. The DNA of the CDR3 is TGTGCCAGCAATACGGACGGGGGCGGCTACACCTTC. Protein: CASNTDGGGYTF.

There are a few counts of this clonotype. V gene TRBV12-3 or TRBV12-4 combines with J gene TRBJ2-3; 8 nucleotides match TRBD1. The CDR3 is 16 amino acids. V was pared by 3 bases and J by 3 bases, with 8 bases of the junction left unmatched. Written as DNA, the CDR3 is TGTGCCAGCAGTTTGAGGGTAGGGACAGGAACAGATACGCAGTATTTT. Translated: CASSLRVGTGTDTQYF.

This clonotype was seen a handful of times. The rearrangement links TRBV29-1 to TRBJ1-1; a possible D gene is TRBD1 (5 bases). Trimming took off 4 bases at V and 3 bases at J, with 12 bases between the two ends. Germline lookup yields CDR1 SQVTM and CDR2 ANQGSEA. This CDR3 is built from 13 residues. For the CDR3, the DNA is TGCAGCGTTGTCAGCGGGGGTGACACTGAAGCTTTCTTT. Translation gives CSVVSGGDTEAFF.

This clonotype was picked up many times. This chain uses TRBV2 with TRBJ2-7, with a possible D match to TRBD1 (6 bases). Germline V gives CDR1 SNHLY, CDR2 FYNNEI. The V end lost 4 bases, the J end lost 7 bases, and 14 bases lay between the germline ends. The CDR3 is 13 residues long. Written as DNA, the CDR3 is TGTGCCAGCAGTGGGACAGCCTTAGGGGAGCAGTACTTC. It translates to CASSGTALGEQYF. The full variable domain, with the rest looked up from reference TRBV2 and TRBJ2-7, is EPEVTQTPSHQVTQMGQEVILRCVPISNHLYFYWYRQILGQKVEFLVSFYNNEISEKSEIFDDQFSVERPDGSNFTLKIRSTKLEDSAMYFCASSGTALGEQYFGPGTRLTVT.

This chain's CDR3 is CASSPLFTDTQYF. The CDR3 DNA follows: TGTGCCAGCAGCCCTCTTTTTACAGATACGCAGTATTTT. V gene TRBV6-5 combines with J gene TRBJ2-3, with D uncertain. V gave up 6 bases and J gave up 3 bases, with 10 bases separating them. CDR3 length: 13 residues. CDR1 MNHEY and CDR2 SVGAGI come from the germline V gene.

Comment on this clonotype: A much larger clone sits a single nucleotide away, making a read error possible. The V gene is TRBV13, the J gene TRBJ1-1; the D gene is possibly TRBD1 (5 bases). CDR1 PRHDT and CDR2 FYEKMQ come from the germline V gene (reference sequence). The length of the CDR3 is 16 residues. The germline V and J ends were trimmed by 1 base and 7 bases, with 19 bases remaining between them. In nucleotides, the CDR3 is TGTGCCAGCAGCTTAGATCCCAGGGAAGGAATTGGTGAAGCTTTCTTT. It translates to CASSLDPREGIGEAFF.

This chain connects TRBV20-1 to TRBJ1-6; D is ambiguous. CDR1 DFQATT and CDR2 SNEGSKA come from the germline V gene (reference sequence). There are 15 residues in the CDR3. Trimming took off 0 bases at V and 2 bases at J, with 8 bases between the two ends. The CDR3 region has the DNA TGCAGTGCTAGAGATCGTGTCACCTATAATTCACCCCTCCACTTT. Protein: CSARDRVTYNSPLHF.

This clonotype was observed a handful of times. This chain joins TRBV10-3 and TRBJ2-1; TRBD2 is a possible D gene (5 bases). The CDR3 sequence is 15 residues long. The V end was cut by 7 bases, the J end by 0 bases, with 13 bases between. CDR1 is ENHRY, CDR2 SYGVKD, per germline. CDR3 DNA sequence: TGTGCCATCACCGCCCAAGCGGACTCCTACAATGAGCAGTTCTTC. Protein: CAITAQADSYNEQFF.

This clonotype was counted ten times or more. The chain recombines TRBV11-2 with TRBJ1-4; TRBD1 might be the D (5 bases). CDR1 is SGHAT and CDR2 is FQNNGV in the germline V gene. Trimming left V 6 bases short and J 3 bases short, with 17 bases between. CDR3 size: 16 residues. The CDR3 here is CASSRNRQFPNEKLFF. CDR3 DNA sequence: TGTGCCAGCAGTCGAAACCGACAGTTCCCTAATGAAAAACTGTTTTTT.

V usage is TRBV7-2 and J usage is TRBJ2-3, with D possibly TRBD1 on 5 matching bases. Trimming cost V 7 bases and J 8 bases, with 10 bases left between them. Germline-derived CDR1 and CDR2 are SGHTA and FQGNSA. This CDR3 spans 11 amino acids. The CDR3 reads CASIPQGTQYF. The CDR3 DNA reads as TGTGCCAGCATCCCTCAGGGTACGCAGTATTTT.

The V call is TRBV29-1, the J call TRBJ2-7, with TRBD1 identical over 7 bases. CDR3 length: 14 amino acids. Germline V gives CDR1 SQVTM, CDR2 ANQGSEA. Losses at the gene ends were 6 bases for V and 6 bases for J; bases not matched to a gene: 14. Here the CDR3 reads CSVPAQTGVREQYF. CDR3 bases: TGCAGCGTGCCGGCCCAAACAGGGGTACGCGAGCAGTACTTC.

V and J are TRBV18 and TRBJ1-1; the D gene is possibly TRBD1 (5 bases). Trimming took off 4 bases at V and 0 bases at J, with 15 bases between the two ends. The CDR3 spans 16 residues. Per the germline V gene, CDR1 is KGHSH and CDR2 is LQKENI. CDR3 DNA: TGTGCCAGCTCACAGCGAGCCAGGGTCATGAACACTGAAGCTTTCTTT. Protein product: CASSQRARVMNTEAFF.

In its sample, this clonotype was seen once. The V and J genes are TRBV25-1 and TRBJ2-5, with 7 bases that match TRBD2. Germline V CDR1 and CDR2: MGHDK, SYGVNS. The CDR3 loop spans 15 amino acids. The trim removed 2 bases at V and 3 bases at J, leaving 6 bases unmatched. Here the CDR3 reads CASSETRTREETQYF. The DNA of the CDR3 is TGTGCCAGCAGTGAAACCCGGACTAGGGAAGAGACCCAGTACTTC.